Listed here are 13 T cell receptor beta chains from one sample, sequenced in a study of blood T cell repertoires in COVID-19. The assay was immunoSEQ multiplex PCR, and TCRdb's table has in-frame clones only and misses some. This sample has 250,000 to 400,000 clones, with about nine tenths found just once. The sequencing input was peripheral blood. These receptors all come from a woman in her thirties with COVID-19, enrolled during active disease.

The chain uses TRBV9 and TRBJ1-5; TRBD1 agrees at 10 bases. The length of the CDR3 is 14 residues. CDR1 SGDLS and CDR2 YYNGEE come from the germline V gene. Unmatched junction bases numbered 2, after V lost 0 bases and J lost 8 bases. The CDR3: CASSVGDRGKPQHF. Here the CDR3 DNA reads TGTGCCAGCAGCGTAGGGGACAGGGGCAAGCCCCAGCATTTT.

This sequence joins TRBV6-5 and TRBJ2-5; 8 nucleotides agree with TRBD1. Germline loops: CDR1 MNHEY, CDR2 SVGAGI. V dropped 6 bases and J dropped 0; count of bases not matched to a gene: 6. This CDR3 has 15 residues. CDR3 loop: CASRPGQGNQETQYF. The DNA of the CDR3 is TGTGCCAGCAGACCCGGACAGGGAAACCAAGAGACCCAGTACTTC.

This clone was counted between two and nine times. The chain uses TRBV7-6 and TRBJ1-1, with D perhaps TRBD1 (5 bases). Trimming took off 1 base at V and 2 bases at J, with 11 bases between the two ends. The CDR3 spans 15 residues. Germline values: CDR1 SGHVS, CDR2 FNYEAQ. CDR3 amino acids: CASSLVDSINTEAFF. Written as DNA, the CDR3 is TGTGCCAGCAGCTTAGTTGACAGTATAAACACTGAAGCTTTCTTT.

J is TRBJ1-1 and V is TRBV10-2; D is unresolved. V was trimmed by 2 bases and J by 5 bases, leaving 6 bases between them. Germline assignment: CDR1 WSHSY and CDR2 SAAADI. CDR3 length: 12 residues. CDR3 sequence reads: CASSEILTEAFF. For the CDR3, the DNA is TGCGCCAGCAGTGAGATCTTAACTGAAGCTTTCTTT.

On this clone: Other nucleotide sequences from this sample produce the same CDR3. The chain uses TRBV29-1 and TRBJ1-1; D gene unclear. Germline CDR1 reads SQVTM; CDR2 reads ANQGSEA. CDR3 length: 10 amino acids. V lost 6 bases and J lost 6, with 8 bases in between. CDR3 in amino acids: CSVGAAEAFF. In DNA form, the CDR3 reads TGCAGCGTGGGCGCAGCTGAAGCTTTCTTT.

The chain employs TRBV28 and TRBJ1-2, with 8 bases fitting TRBD1. The CDR3 runs 14 residues. The germline gives CDR1 MDHEN, CDR2 SYDVKM. After removal of 0 bases from V and 7 bases from J, the junction contained 4 bases not matched to a gene. The CDR3, as DNA: TGTGCCAGCAGTTTATGGGCAGGGGGCTCTGGCTACACCTTC. The encoded protein is CASSLWAGGSGYTF.

Only a few counts were recorded for this clone. The chain links TRBV5-5 to TRBJ1-3; D gene uncertain. With 2 bases removed from V and 1 base from J, the gap between germline ends came to 13 bases. Per germline, CDR1 SGHKS and CDR2 YYEKEE (reference sequence). The length of the CDR3 is 16 residues. The CDR3 coding sequence is TGTGCCAGCAGCTTAGAAGTTTTTCGGTCTGGAAACACCATATATTTT. This translates into CASSLEVFRSGNTIYF.

V usage is TRBV6-5 and J usage is TRBJ2-7; TRBD2 might be the D (6 bases). Trimming took 5 bases from V and 3 from J, leaving 11 bases between them. CDR1 is MNHEY and CDR2 is SVGAGI in the germline V gene. This CDR3 spans 13 amino acids. For the CDR3, the DNA is TGTGCCAGCAGTAAACCGGGGGACTACGAGCAGTACTTC. This translates into CASSKPGDYEQYF.

The rearrangement uses TRBV5-4 and TRBJ2-7; 8 bases are shared with TRBD1. The germline V gene encodes CDR1 SGHNT and CDR2 YYREEE (reference sequence). The ends lost 3 bases at V and 5 bases at J; junction bases unmatched: 10. The CDR3 is made up of 15 amino acids. CDR3 DNA: TGTGCCAGCAGCTCCCCGACAGGGGTGAGGAACGAGCAGTACTTC. This translates into CASSSPTGVRNEQYF.

The J gene is TRBJ2-5, the V gene TRBV5-6; D ambiguous. This CDR3 has 14 amino acids. Trimming removed 4 bases at V and 4 bases at J, with 14 bases between. The germline V gene encodes CDR1 SGHDT and CDR2 YYEEEE. The CDR3 here is CASSLWSTRETQYF. The CDR3, as DNA: TGTGCCAGCAGCCTATGGTCTACGAGAGAGACCCAGTACTTC.

The chain is built from TRBV5-4 and TRBJ2-1; D possibly corresponds to TRBD2 (5 bases). Trimming took off 0 bases at V and 0 bases at J, with 10 bases between the two ends. The CDR3 spans 16 residues. CDR1 and CDR2 (germline): SGHNT, YYREEE (reference sequence). The CDR3 loop is CASSLGGRSSYNEQFF. The CDR3 region has the DNA TGTGCCAGCAGCTTGGGAGGGCGAAGCTCCTACAATGAGCAGTTCTTC.

The rearrangement joins TRBV19 to TRBJ2-1; the match to TRBD2 covers 8 bases. Trimming cost V 5 bases and J 7 bases; bases outside gene matches: 13. The germline V gene has CDR1 LNHDA and CDR2 SQIVND (reference sequence). The CDR3 sequence is 16 residues long. The chain's CDR3 is CASSRDSGIHENEQFF. CDR3 DNA: TGTGCCAGTAGTCGCGATAGCGGGATTCATGAGAATGAGCAGTTCTTC.

V usage is TRBV29-1 and J usage is TRBJ2-5; no reliable D call. Per the germline V gene, CDR1 is SQVTM and CDR2 is ANQGSEA. Deletions cut 4 bases from V and 4 bases from J, with 13 bases between. The CDR3 consists of 13 residues. The CDR3, as DNA: TGCAGCGTTGTGGGCAGGTTGGTAGAGACCCAGTACTTC. It yields the protein CSVVGRLVETQYF. Using reference TRBV29-1 and TRBJ2-5 for the parts outside the CDR3, the full variable domain is SAVISQKPSRDICQRGTSLTIQCQVDSQVTMMFWYRQQPGQSLTLIATANQGSEATYESGFVIDKFPISRPNLTFSTLTVSNMSPEDSSIYLCSVVGRLVETQYFGPGTRLLVL.